A single sample gave rise to the 8 T cell receptor beta chains below, sequenced in a study of diagnostic markers for celiac disease. TCRdb re-called the reads and gives one entry per CDR3 protein, without DNA. In total, the table holds over 500 distinct CDR3 sequences. The sequenced material came from either unsorted cells or a sorted T cell fraction (not recorded which). These receptors all stem from a human donor. This table probably holds off-target reads from a library built for another chain.

The chain employs TRBV15 and TRBJ2-7; TCRdb proposes TRBD1, but this gene call is untestable without DNA. The CDR3 consists of 17 residues. Looked up from germline, CDR1 is LNHNV and CDR2 is YYDKDF (reference sequence). The CDR3 sequence: CATSREIPGTGSHEQYF.

This rearrangement joins TRBV29-1 to TRBJ2-7. This CDR3 comprises 12 residues. Germline V lookup: CDR1 SQVTM, CDR2 ANQGSEA. CDR3 in amino acids: CSVEVTDYEQYF.

This clonotype is identified as medium-sized from frequency. The chain carries TRBV7-2 and TRBJ1-2; the D call from TCRdb, TRBD1, cannot be confirmed without DNA. CDR1 is SGHTA and CDR2 is FQGNSA in the germline V gene. The CDR3 runs to 13 residues. The CDR3 here is CASSSGQGYGYTF.

In terms of frequency, this clonotype is large (0.1 to 1%). The rearrangement joins TRBV24-1 to TRBJ2-3; TCRdb indicates TRBD2, and absent DNA this call remains unverified. Looked up from germline, CDR1 is KGHDR and CDR2 is SFDVKD. The CDR3 is 16 amino acids. The CDR3 loop is CATSDLPSGSTDTQYF.

The chain combines TRBV28 with TRBJ1-1; TCRdb lists TRBD1, though no DNA is available to test this call. The CDR3 totals 13 residues. Germline lookup yields CDR1 MDHEN and CDR2 SYDVKM. The CDR3 reads CATLDRGQTEAFF.

This clonotype is labeled medium-sized based on frequency. This chain joins TRBV12-3 or TRBV12-4 and TRBJ1-1. The CDR3 consists of 14 residues. CDR3 region: CASSSFSGSTEAFF.

The chain is built from TRBV11-3 and TRBJ1-1; the D gene TCRdb calls, TRBD1, cannot be checked with no DNA. The CDR3 is 13 amino acids. In germline, CDR1 is SGHNT, CDR2 YENEEA. The CDR3 protein is CASSLGENTEAFF.

The chain has TRBV27 and TRBJ2-5; with no DNA, the TCRdb D assignment of TRBD2 cannot be verified. This CDR3 has 15 residues. Germline V CDR1 and CDR2: MNHEY, SMNVEV (reference sequence). CDR3: CASRSAGVLQETQYF.